In this sample, the clone carrying this T cell receptor (beta chain) turned up many times. Its antigen is still unknown. The CDR3 totals 13 residues. CDR1 and CDR2 (germline): SGHTA, FQGNSA. The J segment lost 5 bases and the V segment lost 5 bases, leaving 6 bases of the junction unmatched. For the second PCR, which ran for roughly 6 to 11 cycles, a sample-barcoded 5' primer and a J-beta primer mix were used. TCRdb ran MiXCR on the 5' RACE reads and lists one entry per CDR3 protein. The repertoire holds roughly 700,000 distinct CDR3 sequences, with around 45% as singletons. The record originates from a study of blood T cells in healthy people across ages. Whole-study results and caveats: Roughly linear declines in TCR beta diversity per million T cells occurred with age. The study found more naive CD4+ cells and higher diversity in long-lived than aged donors.

The specimen was blood. The source is a woman aged 60-75 years in good health. The gene calls are TRBV7-2 and TRBJ2-7; TRBD1 matches at 7 bases. The CDR3 DNA is TGTGCCAGCAGCAAAACAGGGGTGGACGAGCAGTACTTC. Protein product: CASSKTGVDEQYF.